The sequence of this T cell receptor beta chain was determined in a study of CD8+CD57+ T cells in acquired aplastic anemia. About the research overall: Sorted cells (CD4+ and CD8+) yielded DNA amounts that averaged around 3.5 ug.

The template used for profiling TCR beta VDJ and CDR3 was genomic DNA. TCRdb re-analysed the reads in MiXCR, keeping a single row per CDR3 protein. Of approximately 270,000 distinct CDR3 sequences detected, roughly half appear once; the ten largest clones hold less than 10%. A remark on this clonotype: The antigen remains unidentified.

Findings and limits, study-wide: CD8+ Simpson's diversity showed no significant patient-control difference. Found in both controls and patients were approximately 30 CD8+ CDR3 sequences.

This receptor was obtained from a human donor with severe aplastic anemia or a healthy control (not recorded which). Material: sorted CD4+, CD8+, or CD8+CD57+ T cells (not recorded which) from PBMCs.

CDR3 in amino acids: CASSGRGLRGQYF. CDR3 DNA sequence: TGTGCCAGCAGTGGCAGGGGGCTAAGAGGGCAGTACTTC. V and J are TRBV6-1 and TRBJ2-7; 8 bases fit TRBD1. CDR1 and CDR2 from the germline V gene are MNHNS and SASEGT. The trim removed 4 bases at V and 9 bases at J, leaving 8 bases unmatched. The CDR3 extends over 13 amino acids.